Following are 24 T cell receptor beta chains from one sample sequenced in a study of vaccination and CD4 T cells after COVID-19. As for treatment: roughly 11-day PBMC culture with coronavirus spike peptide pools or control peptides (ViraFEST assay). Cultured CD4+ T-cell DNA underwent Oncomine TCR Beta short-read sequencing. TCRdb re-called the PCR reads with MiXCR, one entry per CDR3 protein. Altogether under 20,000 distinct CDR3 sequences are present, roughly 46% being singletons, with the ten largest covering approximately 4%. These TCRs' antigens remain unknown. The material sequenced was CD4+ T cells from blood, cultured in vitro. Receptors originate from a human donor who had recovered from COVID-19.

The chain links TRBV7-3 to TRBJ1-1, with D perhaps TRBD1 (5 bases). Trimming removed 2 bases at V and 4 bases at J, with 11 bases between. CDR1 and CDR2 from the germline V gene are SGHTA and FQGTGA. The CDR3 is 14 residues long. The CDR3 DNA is TGTGCCAGCAGCTTAGAAGGGGTGGGCACTGAAGCTTTCTTT. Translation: CASSLEGVGTEAFF.

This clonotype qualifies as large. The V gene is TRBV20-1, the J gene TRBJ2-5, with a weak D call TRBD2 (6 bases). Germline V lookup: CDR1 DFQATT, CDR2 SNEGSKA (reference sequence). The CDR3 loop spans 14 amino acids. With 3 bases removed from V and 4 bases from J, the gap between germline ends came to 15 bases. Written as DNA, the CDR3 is TGCAGTGCTAGGGCTAGCGAGTTTCGAGAGACCCAGTACTTC. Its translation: CSARASEFRETQYF.

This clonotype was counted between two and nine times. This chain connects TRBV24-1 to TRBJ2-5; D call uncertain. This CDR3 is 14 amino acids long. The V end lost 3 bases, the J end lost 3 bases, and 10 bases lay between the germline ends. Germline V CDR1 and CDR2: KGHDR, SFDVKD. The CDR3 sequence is CATSDTTVEETQYF. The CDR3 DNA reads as TGTGCCACCAGTGATACTACGGTAGAAGAGACCCAGTACTTC.

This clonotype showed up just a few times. Written as DNA, the CDR3 is TGTGCCAGCAGCGCCATAGCGGACACCGGGGAGCTGTTTTTT. Translating it yields CASSAIADTGELFF. This sequence joins TRBV7-2 and TRBJ2-2, with a tentative D call TRBD2 (6 bases). This CDR3 is built from 14 residues. Germline CDR1 is SGHTA and CDR2 is FQGNSA. V gave up 5 bases and J gave up 3 bases, with 10 bases separating them.

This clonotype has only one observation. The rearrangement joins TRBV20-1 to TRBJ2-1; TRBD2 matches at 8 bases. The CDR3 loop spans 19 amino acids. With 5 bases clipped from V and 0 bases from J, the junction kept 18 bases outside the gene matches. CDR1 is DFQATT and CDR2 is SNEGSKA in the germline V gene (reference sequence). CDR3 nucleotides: TGCAGTGCTCCCTCCCCGGGGGGGAGGGGGAGGGCCTCCTACAATGAGCAGTTCTTC. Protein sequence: CSAPSPGGRGRASYNEQFF.

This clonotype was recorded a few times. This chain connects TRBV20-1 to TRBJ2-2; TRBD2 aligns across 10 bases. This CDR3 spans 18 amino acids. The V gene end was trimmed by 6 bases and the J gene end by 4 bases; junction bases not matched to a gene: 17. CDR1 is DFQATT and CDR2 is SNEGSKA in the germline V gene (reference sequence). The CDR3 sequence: CSAAPFSGRAQGTGELFF. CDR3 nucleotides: TGCAGTGCAGCTCCTTTCAGCGGGAGGGCCCAAGGCACCGGGGAGCTGTTTTTT.

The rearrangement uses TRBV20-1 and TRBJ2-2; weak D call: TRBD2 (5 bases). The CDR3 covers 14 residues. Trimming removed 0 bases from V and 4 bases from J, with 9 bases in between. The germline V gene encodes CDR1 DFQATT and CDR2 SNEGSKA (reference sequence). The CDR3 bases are TGCAGTGCTAGAGAGCCTGGACTCACCGGGGAGCTGTTTTTT. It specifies CSAREPGLTGELFF.

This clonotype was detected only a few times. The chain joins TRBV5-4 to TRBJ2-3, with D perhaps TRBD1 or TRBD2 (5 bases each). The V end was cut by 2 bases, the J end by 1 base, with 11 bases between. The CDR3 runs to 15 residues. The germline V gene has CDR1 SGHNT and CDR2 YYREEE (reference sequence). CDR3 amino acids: CASSLEGSGTDTQYF. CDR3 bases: TGTGCCAGCAGCTTAGAGGGGAGCGGCACAGATACGCAGTATTTT.

The CDR3: CASTPRQNTGELFF. CDR3 coding DNA: TGTGCCTCAACCCCCCGGCAGAACACCGGGGAGCTGTTTTTT. The gene calls are TRBV30 and TRBJ2-2; no clear D gene. Germline lookup yields CDR1 GTSNPN and CDR2 SVGIG (reference sequence). With 7 bases removed from V and 1 base from J, the gap between germline ends came to 13 bases. There are 14 residues in the CDR3.

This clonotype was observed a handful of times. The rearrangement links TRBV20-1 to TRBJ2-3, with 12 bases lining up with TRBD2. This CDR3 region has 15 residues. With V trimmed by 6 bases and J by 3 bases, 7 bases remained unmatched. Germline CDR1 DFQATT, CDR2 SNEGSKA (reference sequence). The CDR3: CSADRTSGNTDTQYF. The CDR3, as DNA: TGCAGTGCGGATAGGACTAGCGGGAATACAGATACGCAGTATTTT.

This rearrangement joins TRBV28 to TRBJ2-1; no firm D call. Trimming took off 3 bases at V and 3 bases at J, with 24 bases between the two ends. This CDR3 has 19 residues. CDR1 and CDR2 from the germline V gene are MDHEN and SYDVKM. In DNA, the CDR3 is TGTGCCAGCAGTTTCCCCACGACTGACTCGCTCCGATACTACAATGAGCAGTTCTTC. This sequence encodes CASSFPTTDSLRYYNEQFF.

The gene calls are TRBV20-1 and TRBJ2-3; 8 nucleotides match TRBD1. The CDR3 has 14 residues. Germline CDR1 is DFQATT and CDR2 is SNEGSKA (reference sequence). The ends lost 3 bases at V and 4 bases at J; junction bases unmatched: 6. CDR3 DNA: TGCAGTGCTAGTTTGACAGGGGATGCAGATACGCAGTATTTT. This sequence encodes CSASLTGDADTQYF.

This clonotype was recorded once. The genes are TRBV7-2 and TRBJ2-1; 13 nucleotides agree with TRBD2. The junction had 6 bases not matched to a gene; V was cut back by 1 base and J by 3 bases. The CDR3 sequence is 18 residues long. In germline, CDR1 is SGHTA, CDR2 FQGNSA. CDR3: CASSLVLAGGGVYNEQFF. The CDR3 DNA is TGTGCCAGCAGCTTAGTACTAGCGGGAGGGGGTGTCTACAATGAGCAGTTCTTC.

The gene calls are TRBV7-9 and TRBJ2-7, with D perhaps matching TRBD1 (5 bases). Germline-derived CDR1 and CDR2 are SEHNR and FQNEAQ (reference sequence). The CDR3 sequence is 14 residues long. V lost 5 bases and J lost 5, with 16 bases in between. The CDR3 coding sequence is TGTGCCAGCAGCCGAAGTGCAGGGCCCCACGAGCAGTACTTC. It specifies CASSRSAGPHEQYF.

In DNA, the CDR3 is TGTGCCAGCACCCTCGGGACTAGCAGCCGTGCTTGGGTCGCCGGGGAGCTGTTTTTT. Its translation is CASTLGTSSRAWVAGELFF. V is TRBV7-9 and J is TRBJ2-2, with 9 bases fitting TRBD2. Germline CDR1 is SEHNR and CDR2 is FQNEAQ (reference sequence). Unmatched junction bases numbered 21, after V lost 7 bases and J lost 6 bases. This CDR3 comprises 19 residues.

The CDR3, as DNA: TGTGCCAGTAGTATAACGCGGAACACTGAAGCTTTCTTT. Residues: CASSITRNTEAFF. The chain carries TRBV19 and TRBJ1-1; D remains ambiguous. This CDR3 region has 13 residues. Germline CDR1 reads LNHDA; CDR2 reads SQIVND (reference sequence). Deletions cut 2 bases from V and 1 base from J, with 5 bases between. Looking up the rest from reference TRBV19 and TRBJ1-1 gives the full variable domain: DGGITQSPKYLFRKEGQNVTLSCEQNLNHDAMYWYRQDPGQGLRLIYYSQIVNDFQKGDIAEGYSVSREKKESFPLTVTSAQKNPTAFYLCASSITRNTEAFFGQGTRLTVV.

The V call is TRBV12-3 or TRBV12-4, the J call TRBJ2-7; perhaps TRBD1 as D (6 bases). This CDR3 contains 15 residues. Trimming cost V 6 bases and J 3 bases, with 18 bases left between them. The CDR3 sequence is CASSHSGQRFYEQYF. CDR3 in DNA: TGTGCCAGCAGCCACTCTGGACAGCGGTTCTACGAGCAGTACTTC.

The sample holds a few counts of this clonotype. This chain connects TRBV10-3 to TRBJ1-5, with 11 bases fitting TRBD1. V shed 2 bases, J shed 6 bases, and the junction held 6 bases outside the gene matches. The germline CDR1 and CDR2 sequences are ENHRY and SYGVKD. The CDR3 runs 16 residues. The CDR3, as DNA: TGTGCCATCAGTGAGGAAGGGACAGGGGGTACTCAGCCCCAGCATTTT. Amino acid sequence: CAISEEGTGGTQPQHF.

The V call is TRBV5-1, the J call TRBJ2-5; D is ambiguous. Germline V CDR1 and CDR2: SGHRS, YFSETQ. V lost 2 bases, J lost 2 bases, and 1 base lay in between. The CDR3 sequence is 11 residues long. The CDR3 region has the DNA TGCGCCAGCAGCTTTCAAGAGACCCAGTACTTC. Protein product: CASSFQETQYF.

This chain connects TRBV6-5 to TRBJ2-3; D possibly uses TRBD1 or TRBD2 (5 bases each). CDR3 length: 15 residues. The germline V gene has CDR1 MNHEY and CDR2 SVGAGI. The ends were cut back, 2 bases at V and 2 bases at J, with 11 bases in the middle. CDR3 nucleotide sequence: TGTGCCAGCAGTTACGGGACCGGGGACACAGATACGCAGTATTTT. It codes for CASSYGTGDTDTQYF.

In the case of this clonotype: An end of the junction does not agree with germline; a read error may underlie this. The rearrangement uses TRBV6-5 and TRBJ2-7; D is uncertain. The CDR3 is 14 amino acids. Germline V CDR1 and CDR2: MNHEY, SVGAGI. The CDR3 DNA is TGTGCCAGCAGTTACGTTCACAGACCCTACGAGCATTACTTC. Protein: CASSYVHRPYEHYF.

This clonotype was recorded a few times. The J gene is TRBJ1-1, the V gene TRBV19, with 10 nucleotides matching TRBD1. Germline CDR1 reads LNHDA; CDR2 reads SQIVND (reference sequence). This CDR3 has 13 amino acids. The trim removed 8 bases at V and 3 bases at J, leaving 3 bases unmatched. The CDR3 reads CASVGQGDTEAFF. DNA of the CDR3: TGTGCCAGTGTTGGACAGGGGGACACTGAAGCTTTCTTT.

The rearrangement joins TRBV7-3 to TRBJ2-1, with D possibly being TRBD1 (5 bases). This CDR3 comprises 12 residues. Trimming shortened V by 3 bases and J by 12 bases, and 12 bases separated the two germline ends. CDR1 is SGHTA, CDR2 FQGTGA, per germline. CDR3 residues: CASSFRQGWQFF. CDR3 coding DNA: TGTGCCAGCAGCTTTCGGCAGGGTTGGCAGTTCTTC.

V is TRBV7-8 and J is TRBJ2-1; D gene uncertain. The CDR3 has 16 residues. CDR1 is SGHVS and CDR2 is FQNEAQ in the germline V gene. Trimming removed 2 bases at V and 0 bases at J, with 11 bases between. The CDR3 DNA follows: TGTGCCAGCAGCTTAATCCTAGGACCCTCCTACAATGAGCAGTTCTTC. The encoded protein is CASSLILGPSYNEQFF.